This is a list of T cell receptor beta chains from one sample in a study of cytomegalovirus exposure and HLA in healthy donors. The repertoire was sequenced with immunoSEQ multiplex PCR; TCRdb's copy has only in-frame clones and lacks some. The sample has 150,000 to 200,000 clones; roughly four fifths are singletons. Material for sequencing was PBMCs. All receptors derive from a man aged 45-65 years in good health and CMV-seropositive. The conserved cysteine and the conserved F or W are not part of the CDR3 here. The D gene is left open where the match is weak.

v_gene	d_gene	j_gene	CDR3aa
TRBV7-6	.	TRBJ1-2	ASSLADDRG
TRBV27	.	TRBJ2-5	ASRGLIQETQY
TRBV2	.	TRBJ1-5	ASGREGSNQPQH
TRBV2	TRBD1	TRBJ1-1	ASSGAADRGTEAF
TRBV5-4	TRBD1	TRBJ2-7	ASSAGTDSGYEQY
TRBV9	.	TRBJ2-7	ASSGSVSSYEQY
TRBV6-1	TRBD2	TRBJ2-3	ATSEREEGTDTQY
TRBV28	.	TRBJ1-1	ASSSPGGISEAF
TRBV7-9	TRBD1	TRBJ1-2	ASSHTGGAGGYT
TRBV7-9	TRBD2	TRBJ2-3	ASSLYGTSGSRGTDTQY